This T cell receptor beta chain was sequenced during a study of response to subunit inactivated influenza vaccine. CDR1 SNHLY and CDR2 FYNNEI come from the germline V gene. The V gene lost 7 bases and the J gene lost 12 bases, with 16 bases spanning the gap. There are 12 residues in the CDR3. TCRdb used MiXCR to reprocess the RT-PCR reads, holding one entry per CDR3 protein. The sample carries about 540,000 distinct CDR3 sequences, about 14% recorded once. This clonotype was found many times. The V call is TRBV2, the J call TRBJ2-4, with D possibly being TRBD1 (6 bases). This receptor was obtained from a man in his fifties or sixties who received an inactivated influenza vaccine. The specimen comprised PBMCs from blood, sampled roughly 13 days after vaccination. Here the CDR3 reads CASTITGFGQYF. In nucleotides, the CDR3 is TGTGCCAGCACCATAACAGGGTTTGGTCAGTACTTC.